A single sample gave rise to the 30 T cell receptor beta chains below, sequenced in a study of identical twins. TCRdb used MiXCR to reprocess the 5' RACE reads, holding one entry per CDR3 protein. Of some 1,700,000 distinct CDR3 sequences in the sample, around 29% were seen once. The sequenced material came from cord blood. These TCRs come from a newborn girl in good health.

Only one count was recorded for this clonotype. The rearrangement joins TRBV5-1 to TRBJ2-2; 9 positions match TRBD2. The CDR3 totals 16 residues. Looked up from germline, CDR1 is SGHRS and CDR2 is YFSETQ. The trim removed 3 bases at V and 5 bases at J, leaving 8 bases unmatched. The CDR3 nucleotides read TGCGCCAGCAGCTACTTAGCGGGAGTGGAAACCGGGGAGCTGTTTTTT. It is translated as CASSYLAGVETGELFF.

This clonotype appeared a few times. The chain recombines TRBV20-1 with TRBJ2-5, with a weak D call TRBD1 (5 bases). The CDR3 spans 15 residues. V lost 0 bases and J lost 5, with 16 bases in between. CDR1 is DFQATT, CDR2 SNEGSKA, per germline (reference sequence). The CDR3 nucleotides are TGCAGTGCTAGAGATTCAGGTCAGGGTAGGGAGACCCAGTACTTC. Translation: CSARDSGQGRETQYF.

The rearrangement uses TRBV6-5 and TRBJ2-3; D unresolved. Looked up from germline, CDR1 is MNHEY and CDR2 is SVGAGI. The CDR3 loop spans 13 amino acids. The V and J ends lost 2 bases and 7 bases respectively, with 10 bases between them. CDR3 sequence (DNA): TGTGCCAGCAGTTACGCTGATACCTATACGCAGTATTTT. This sequence encodes CASSYADTYTQYF.

V usage is TRBV7-8 and J usage is TRBJ1-2; 11 nucleotides line up with TRBD1. The CDR3 sequence is 14 residues long. V lost 7 bases to trimming and J lost 8 bases; unmatched junction nucleotides: 9. Germline V gene lookup returns CDR1 SGHVS and CDR2 FQNEAQ. CDR3 DNA sequence: TGTGCCAGCACCTACCGGGACAGGGGGAGAGGCTACACCTTC. This encodes CASTYRDRGRGYTF.

This clonotype has only a few counts. This CDR3 reads CASSQDRRALYNEQFF. The CDR3 DNA reads as TGTGCCAGCAGCCAAGATCGGAGGGCCCTCTACAATGAGCAGTTCTTC. The chain carries TRBV3-1 and TRBJ2-1; TRBD2 is a possible D gene (6 bases). The CDR3 is 16 residues long. V lost 0 bases, J lost 3 bases, and 12 bases lay in between. Per the germline V gene, CDR1 is LGHDT and CDR2 is YNNKEL (reference sequence).

The V call is TRBV3-1, the J call TRBJ2-7; D could derive from TRBD1 or TRBD2 (5 bases each). Germline CDR1 LGHDT, CDR2 YNNKEL (reference sequence). This CDR3 has 16 amino acids. Trimming took off 6 bases at V and 0 bases at J, with 18 bases between the two ends. CDR3 bases: TGTGCCAGCAGAAAAAACGGGGCCCTCTCCTCCTACGAGCAGTACTTC. Protein: CASRKNGALSSYEQYF.

The chain joins TRBV4-1 to TRBJ1-2, with D possibly being TRBD1 (5 bases). Germline CDR1 and CDR2: MGHRA and YSYEKL. The CDR3 runs 14 residues. V lost 2 bases and J 8 bases, leaving 15 bases between the germline ends. In nucleotides, the CDR3 is TGCGCCAGCAGCCAAAGGGGACTCTCTAGGGGCTACACCTTC. This sequence encodes CASSQRGLSRGYTF.

The rearrangement links TRBV29-1 to TRBJ2-2; 10 nucleotides line up with TRBD2. The CDR3 spans 15 residues. Unmatched junction bases numbered 5, after V lost 4 bases and J lost 3 bases. Germline lookup yields CDR1 SQVTM and CDR2 ANQGSEA. CDR3: CSVAPGLADTGELFF. In DNA form, the CDR3 reads TGCAGCGTTGCCCCTGGACTAGCGGACACCGGGGAGCTGTTTTTT.

This clonotype was seen a few times. The chain couples TRBV6-2 or TRBV6-3 to TRBJ2-1; a possible D gene is TRBD2 (6 bases). This CDR3 region has 12 residues. CDR1 and CDR2 (germline): MNHEY, SVGEGT. V shed 6 bases and J shed 5 bases, with 8 bases lying between them. The CDR3 here is CASRLANNEQFF. DNA for the CDR3: TGTGCCAGCAGACTAGCAAACAATGAGCAGTTCTTC.

The chain recombines TRBV20-1 with TRBJ1-4; a possible D gene is TRBD1 (5 bases). The CDR3 is made up of 16 amino acids. Germline CDR1 is DFQATT and CDR2 is SNEGSKA (reference sequence). Trimming took 4 bases from V and 4 from J, leaving 19 bases between them. For the CDR3, the DNA is TGCAGTGCTACCAAAATTCCGGGACCCCTTAATGAAAAACTGTTTTTT. Translating gives CSATKIPGPLNEKLFF.

The V gene is TRBV2, the J gene TRBJ2-5, with TRBD2 identical over 9 bases. CDR3 length equals 12 residues. Germline V CDR1 and CDR2: SNHLY, FYNNEI. V shed 7 bases, J shed 6 bases, and the junction held 3 bases outside the gene matches. The CDR3 spells CASNLAGQTQYF. CDR3 nucleotide sequence: TGTGCCAGCAACCTAGCGGGGCAGACCCAGTACTTC.

The sample holds a few counts of this clonotype. This rearrangement joins TRBV18 to TRBJ2-5; 7 bases are shared with TRBD2. Looked up from germline, CDR1 is KGHSH and CDR2 is LQKENI. V shed 5 bases and J 2 bases; nucleotides not matched to a gene: 11. The CDR3 has 16 residues. The CDR3 nucleotides are TGTGCCAGCTCAGCTCCCGGCGGGAGTGGTCAAGAGACCCAGTACTTC. Residues: CASSAPGGSGQETQYF.

Only one count was recorded for this clonotype. V usage is TRBV20-1 and J usage is TRBJ1-1, with 7 nucleotides matching TRBD1. The CDR3 totals 15 residues. V lost 0 bases and J lost 5; bases outside the gene matches: 9. Germline V lookup: CDR1 DFQATT, CDR2 SNEGSKA (reference sequence). The CDR3 is CSARDLGRGWTEAFF. The DNA for the CDR3 is TGCAGTGCTAGAGATCTGGGCAGGGGGTGGACTGAAGCTTTCTTT.

With regard to this clonotype: The junction shows a germline mismatch at one end, possibly a read error. V usage is TRBV4-1 and J usage is TRBJ2-2, with a tentative D call TRBD2 (6 bases). Per the germline V gene, CDR1 is MGHRA and CDR2 is YSYEKL. CDR3 size: 17 residues. The CDR3 DNA follows: TGCGCCAGCCGCCAAGATGAAGGGACTCTCAACACCGGGGAGCTGTTTTTT. Its protein is CASRQDEGTLNTGELFF.

The chain couples TRBV7-2 to TRBJ2-1; the match to TRBD2 covers 11 bases. Trimming at V came to 6 bases and at J to 4 bases, leaving 8 bases not matched to a gene. From germline, CDR1 is SGHTA and CDR2 FQGNSA. The CDR3 has 16 residues. CDR3 sequence reads: CASSPTSGSRYNEQFF. The CDR3 nucleotides read TGTGCCAGCAGTCCAACTAGCGGGAGTAGGTACAATGAGCAGTTCTTC.

This clonotype was recorded at least ten times. The chain recombines TRBV24-1 with TRBJ2-1; TRBD2 might be the D (6 bases). The CDR3 extends over 13 amino acids. V dropped 4 bases and J dropped 4 bases, with 7 bases sitting between them. Germline V gene sequence: CDR1 KGHDR, CDR2 SFDVKD. In DNA form, the CDR3 reads TGTGCCACCAGTGAGGGGGGTTACAATGAGCAGTTCTTC. Amino acid sequence: CATSEGGYNEQFF.

The chain combines TRBV30 with TRBJ1-5, with 9 bases that match TRBD1. This CDR3 has 13 residues. After removal of 5 bases from V and 3 bases from J, the junction contained 2 bases not matched to a gene. Germline CDR1 and CDR2: GTSNPN and SVGIG (reference sequence). CDR3 region: CAWGQGNNQPQHF. The CDR3 nucleotides are TGTGCCTGGGGACAGGGGAACAATCAGCCCCAGCATTTT.

The V gene is TRBV6-2 or TRBV6-3, the J gene TRBJ2-4, with 7 bases matching TRBD1. The CDR3 runs 16 residues. The germline gives CDR1 MNHEY, CDR2 SVGEGT. With V trimmed by 5 bases and J by 1 base, 8 bases remained unmatched. The CDR3 sequence is CASSMTGSYAKNIQYF. The CDR3, as DNA: TGTGCCAGCAGTATGACAGGGTCCTATGCCAAAAACATTCAGTACTTC.

This sequence joins TRBV4-1 and TRBJ2-3; maybe TRBD2 (6 bases). CDR1 and CDR2 from the germline V gene are MGHRA and YSYEKL. Deletions cut 8 bases from V and 6 bases from J, with 15 bases between. This CDR3 region has 13 residues. The CDR3 DNA reads as TGCGCCAGCGGCACCGCGCGGGGCGATACGCAGTATTTT. This encodes CASGTARGDTQYF.

The rearrangement joins TRBV18 to TRBJ1-6; 8 bases are shared with TRBD1. CDR1 is KGHSH and CDR2 is LQKENI in the germline V gene. The CDR3 is 14 residues long. Unmatched junction bases numbered 5, after V lost 3 bases and J lost 10 bases. CDR3 coding DNA: TGTGCCAGCTCACCTCAGGACAGGGTGTCACCCCTCCACTTT. Translation gives CASSPQDRVSPLHF.

V gene TRBV20-1 combines with J gene TRBJ1-2; TRBD1 agrees at 9 bases. After removal of 3 bases from V and 8 bases from J, the junction contained 10 bases not matched to a gene. The CDR3 has 14 amino acids. Germline lookup yields CDR1 DFQATT and CDR2 SNEGSKA (reference sequence). The DNA for the CDR3 is TGCAGTGCTAGTGTCTTGACAGGGGGAGGAGGCTACACCTTC. The encoded protein is CSASVLTGGGGYTF.

The table lists this clonotype with a few counts. This chain links TRBV12-3 or TRBV12-4 with TRBJ2-3; weak D call: TRBD1 (6 bases). Between the trimmed V and J ends, which lost 2 bases and 5 bases, there was a span of 8 bases. The CDR3 is 13 residues long. The CDR3 DNA reads as TGTGCCAGCAGTTTATGGGGACAAGATACGCAGTATTTT. Translation: CASSLWGQDTQYF.

This clonotype occurred a few times. This chain uses TRBV6-5 with TRBJ2-1; 7 bases line up with TRBD2. The J segment lost 0 bases and the V segment lost 0 bases, leaving 2 bases of the junction unmatched. CDR3 length equals 16 residues. Germline assignment: CDR1 MNHEY and CDR2 SVGAGI. The CDR3 reads CASSYSRDYSYNEQFF. The CDR3 bases are TGTGCCAGCAGTTACTCCCGGGACTACTCCTACAATGAGCAGTTCTTC.

This clonotype was detected only a few times. This sequence may be a read error, since a much larger clone differs from it by one base. The chain is built from TRBV7-9 and TRBJ1-2, with no clear D. V was cut by 1 base and J by 7 bases, with 7 bases left in between. Germline V gene sequence: CDR1 SEHNR, CDR2 FQNEAQ (reference sequence). The CDR3 consists of 12 residues. CDR3 loop: CASSLGFFGYTF. In DNA form, the CDR3 reads TGTGCCAGCAGCTTAGGGTTTTTTGGCTACACCTTC.

The sample holds a few counts of this clonotype. The V gene is TRBV10-3, the J gene TRBJ2-7, with 10 positions matching TRBD2. The CDR3 length is 16 residues. V trimming: 4 bases; J trimming: 7 bases; junction bases outside the gene matches: 13. CDR1 is ENHRY, CDR2 SYGVKD, per germline. In DNA, the CDR3 is TGTGCCATCAGTGCGGCTAGCGGGGGCAGCGTGGGGGAGCAGTACTTC. Translation gives CAISAASGGSVGEQYF.

The table lists this clonotype with a few counts. The chain employs TRBV21-1 and TRBJ1-1. TRBV21-1 is shown as a pseudogene. This CDR3 contains 14 residues. CDR3 region: CASSNCDSNTEAFF. The CDR3 DNA follows: TGTGCCAGCAGCAATTGCGACTCGAACACTGAAGCTTTCTTT.

Details on this clonotype: Sequence at one end of the junction differs from germline and may be a read error. The chain joins TRBV7-2 to TRBJ2-1, with 9 bases identical to TRBD2. Germline loops: CDR1 SGHTA, CDR2 FQGNSA. This CDR3 is 16 amino acids long. The CDR3 spells CASSLLAGKGYSEQFF. CDR3 bases: TGTGCCAGCAGCTTACTAGCGGGAAAAGGCTACAGTGAGCAGTTCTTC.

The CDR3, as DNA: TGCGCCAGCAGCGTCTTGACAAGCTTCCCCTTGAAGAACACTGAAGCTTTCTTT. Amino acid sequence: CASSVLTSFPLKNTEAFF. This chain uses TRBV5-1 with TRBJ1-1; D gene uncertain. Germline CDR1 and CDR2: SGHRS and YFSETQ. The CDR3 totals 18 residues. V was clipped by 4 bases and J by 1 base, with 23 bases between them.

Points on this clonotype: A much larger clone lies a single base off, so this may be a read error. The chain uses TRBV29-1 and TRBJ2-7; 8 bases agree with TRBD1. The germline gives CDR1 SQVTM, CDR2 ANQGSEA. This CDR3 contains 13 residues. Written as DNA, the CDR3 is TGCAGCGTTGATCGGACAGGGTCCTACGAGCGGTACTTC. Amino acids: CSVDRTGSYERYF.

This clonotype appeared many times. The chain links TRBV24-1 to TRBJ1-5; the D is unclear. The CDR3 length is 16 residues. Germline CDR1 KGHDR, CDR2 SFDVKD. V was shortened by 0 bases and J by 6 bases, with 14 bases between the two germline ends. CDR3 in DNA: TGTGCCACCAGTGATTTGTTGTACATTGGGGTTCAGCCCCAGCATTTT. This sequence encodes CATSDLLYIGVQPQHF.